The 11 T cell receptor beta chains listed next were all sequenced from one sample in a study of regulatory T cells in long-lasting Graves disease. Time point reported: persistent/refractory GD, antithyroid drugs over 5 years with positive TRAb. Construction of the TCR library relied on RNA isolated from PBMCs. Investigators prepared the TCR beta libraries by applying iRepertoire HTBI primers and Arm-PCR of CDR3 regions. TCRdb recomputed calls from the multiplex PCR reads with MiXCR, one row per CDR3 protein. The profile shows roughly 500,000 distinct CDR3 sequences, approximately 23% of them singletons. This specimen consisted of peripheral blood mononuclear cells (PBMCs), obtained when the disease was refractory, from a patient treated with antithyroid drugs. These receptors were taken from a female donor with Graves disease.

V usage is TRBV20-1 and J usage is TRBJ2-2; possibly TRBD1 for D (5 bases). The CDR3 totals 15 residues. Germline CDR1 DFQATT, CDR2 SNEGSKA (reference sequence). Trimming removed 0 bases at V and 1 base at J, with 9 bases between. The CDR3 coding sequence is TGCAGTGCTAGAGATTCTGGACAGAACACCGGGGAGCTGTTTTTT. Encoded protein: CSARDSGQNTGELFF.

With respect to this clonotype: A single base separates this from a much larger clone, so it may be a read error. The V call is TRBV5-1, the J call TRBJ1-2; D gene unclear. This CDR3 has 13 amino acids. The germline V and J ends were trimmed by 4 bases and 4 bases, with 11 bases remaining between them. The germline V gene has CDR1 SGHRS and CDR2 YFSETQ. This chain's CDR3 is CASSLGVSYGYTF. The CDR3 coding sequence is TGCGCCAGCAGCCTGGGCGTTTCCTATGGCTACACCTTC.

This clonotype appeared a few times. V gene TRBV27 combines with J gene TRBJ1-2; TRBD1 agrees at 10 bases. The germline V gene encodes CDR1 MNHEY and CDR2 SMNVEV (reference sequence). This CDR3 is built from 15 residues. V lost 5 bases to trimming and J lost 4 bases; unmatched junction nucleotides: 7. The CDR3 is CASSQQTGGFYGYTF. The CDR3 DNA follows: TGTGCCAGCAGTCAGCAGACAGGGGGCTTCTATGGCTACACCTTC.

This clonotype appeared many times. This rearrangement joins TRBV6-1 to TRBJ2-7, with D tentatively TRBD1 or TRBD2 (5 bases each). The CDR3 contains 15 residues. Germline V gene sequence: CDR1 MNHNS, CDR2 SASEGT. The V end lost 7 bases, the J end lost 5 bases, and 21 bases lay between the germline ends. The DNA of the CDR3 is TGTGCCAGCACCGAACGGGGACCTTCTGTCGACGAGCAGTACTTC. Its translation is CASTERGPSVDEQYF.

This clonotype came up a few times. The gene calls are TRBV2 and TRBJ1-4; TRBD1 agrees at 8 bases. The V and J ends lost 7 bases and 6 bases, in that order; junction bases with no gene match: 4. There are 13 residues in the CDR3. Per the germline V gene, CDR1 is SNHLY and CDR2 is FYNNEI. CDR3 nucleotides: TGTGCCAGCAACCAGGGGGCCTATGAAAAACTGTTTTTT. It translates to CASNQGAYEKLFF.

With regard to this clonotype: At one end the junction does not follow the germline gene, possibly because of a read error. The V call is TRBV27, the J call TRBJ2-7; D may correspond to TRBD1 or TRBD2 (5 bases each). This CDR3 comprises 13 residues. Germline values: CDR1 MNHEY, CDR2 SMNVEV (reference sequence). The CDR3, as DNA: TGTGCCAGCAGTAAGGTGGAAAGGGACGAGCAGCACTTC. This sequence encodes CASSKVERDEQHF.

A word on this clonotype: This may stem from a read error, because a much larger clone lies one nucleotide away. V usage is TRBV6-2 or TRBV6-3 and J usage is TRBJ1-4, with TRBD1 identical over 10 bases. V lost 6 bases to trimming and J lost 12 bases; unmatched junction nucleotides: 10. Germline V gives CDR1 MNHEY, CDR2 SVGEGT. This CDR3 contains 14 residues. CDR3 sequence reads: CASSPGGQGEELFF. The CDR3 nucleotides are TGTGCCAGCAGCCCGGGCGGACAGGGGGAAGAACTGTTTTTT.

This clonotype was counted between two and nine times. The germline gene is not matched at one end of the junction; a read error may be the cause. This chain uses TRBV19 with TRBJ2-7; no reliable D call. CDR3 length equals 12 residues. Germline values: CDR1 LNHDA, CDR2 SQIVND (reference sequence). CDR3 sequence: CASSATGLPLHF. CDR3 nucleotides: TGTGCCAGTAGTGCCACCGGGCTCCCTTTGCACTTC.

The sample holds a few counts of this clonotype. The chain is built from TRBV7-2 and TRBJ1-1; D unresolved. V lost 4 bases and J lost 5, with 11 bases in between. CDR1 and CDR2 (germline): SGHTA, FQGNSA. This CDR3 contains 13 residues. CDR3 region: CASSSGLSTEAFF. CDR3 in DNA: TGTGCCAGCAGCTCGGGCCTTAGTACTGAAGCTTTCTTT.

The chain uses TRBV5-1 and TRBJ2-2; TRBD1 aligns across 10 bases. Losses at the gene ends were 1 base for V and 7 bases for J; bases not matched to a gene: 10. Germline values: CDR1 SGHRS, CDR2 YFSETQ. The CDR3 is 17 amino acids. The CDR3, as DNA: TGCGCCAGCAGCTTGATTCCAGGACAGGGGGTAAACGGGGAGCTGTTTTTT. Protein sequence: CASSLIPGQGVNGELFF.

This clonotype was seen many times. This chain links TRBV28 with TRBJ1-5; TRBD1 might be the D (6 bases). Trimming took off 4 bases at V and 5 bases at J, with 21 bases between the two ends. In germline, CDR1 is MDHEN, CDR2 SYDVKM. The length of the CDR3 is 17 residues. CDR3 nucleotide sequence: TGTGCCAGCAGTTACACCTTAACAGGGCTTCGCGATCAGCCCCAGCATTTT. Protein: CASSYTLTGLRDQPQHF.